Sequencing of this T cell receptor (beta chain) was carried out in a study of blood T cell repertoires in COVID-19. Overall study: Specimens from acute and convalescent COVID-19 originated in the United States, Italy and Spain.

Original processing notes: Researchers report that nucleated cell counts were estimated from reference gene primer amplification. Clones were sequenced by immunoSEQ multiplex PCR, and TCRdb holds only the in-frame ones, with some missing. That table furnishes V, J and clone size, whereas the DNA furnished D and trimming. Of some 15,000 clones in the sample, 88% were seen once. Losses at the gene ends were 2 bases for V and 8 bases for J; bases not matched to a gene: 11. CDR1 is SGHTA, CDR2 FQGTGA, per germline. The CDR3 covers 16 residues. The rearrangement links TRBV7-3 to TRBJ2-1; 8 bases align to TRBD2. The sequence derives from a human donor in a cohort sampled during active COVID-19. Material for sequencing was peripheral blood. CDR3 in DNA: TGTGCCAGCAGCTTATTAGGGACTAGTACCCGGGATGAGCAGTTCTTC. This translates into CASSLLGTSTRDEQFF.